This TCR beta chain was profiled in a study of stem cell transplantation in POMP-related autoinflammatory disease. Study-wide results and limits: A trend toward lower repertoire diversity and greater clonality appeared in every analyzed T-cell subset of PRAID patients.

Sequencing was performed with immunoSEQ multiplex PCR; in TCRdb, only in-frame clones are kept and a portion is missing. The sample records some 68,000 clones, about nine tenths being singletons. V was pared by 2 bases and J by 1 base, with 9 bases between. This CDR3 is 14 amino acids long. Germline V gene sequence: CDR1 SGDLS, CDR2 YYNGEE. In regard to this clone: Its antigen is as yet unknown.

The clonotype comes from a human patient with POMP-related autoinflammation and immune dysregulation (PRAID). The T cells may come from the graft donor. The sample in question was CD4+ T cells from PBMCs, obtained after stem cell transplantation. This chain joins TRBV9 and TRBJ2-5; no definite D call. The DNA of the CDR3 is TGTGCCAGCAGCGTTCGACCGAGCCAAGAGACCCAGTACTTC. It specifies CASSVRPSQETQYF. The full variable domain, rest sourced from reference TRBV9 and TRBJ2-5, is DSGVTQTPKHLITATGQRVTLRCSPRSGDLSVYWYQQSLDQGLQFLIQYYNGEERAKGNILERFSAQQFPDLHSELNLSSLELGDSALYFCASSVRPSQETQYFGPGTRLLVL.